This T cell receptor beta chain was obtained from a study of blood T cell repertoires in COVID-19. Under the authors' procedure: Reference gene primer amplification gave estimated nucleated cell counts. The data were produced by immunoSEQ multiplex PCR, yet TCRdb's version contains in-frame clones alone and is incomplete. V, J and clone size are taken as reported in that table, and D and trimming were inferred from the DNA itself. This sample has about 300,000 clones, with under 90% found just once. Those enrolled in Seattle joined during active infection and were followed longitudinally afterward. V lost 4 bases and J lost 1; bases outside the gene matches: 5. Looked up from germline, CDR1 is SGHDT and CDR2 is YYEEEE. This CDR3 spans 14 amino acids.

The rearrangement links TRBV5-6 to TRBJ2-7, with 7 bases fitting TRBD1. This receptor was identified in a woman aged 25 to 39 with COVID-19, enrolled during active disease. Sequencing used peripheral blood. DNA of the CDR3: TGTGCCAGCAGCATCTACAGGGGATCCTACGAGCAGTACTTC. This codes for CASSIYRGSYEQYF.